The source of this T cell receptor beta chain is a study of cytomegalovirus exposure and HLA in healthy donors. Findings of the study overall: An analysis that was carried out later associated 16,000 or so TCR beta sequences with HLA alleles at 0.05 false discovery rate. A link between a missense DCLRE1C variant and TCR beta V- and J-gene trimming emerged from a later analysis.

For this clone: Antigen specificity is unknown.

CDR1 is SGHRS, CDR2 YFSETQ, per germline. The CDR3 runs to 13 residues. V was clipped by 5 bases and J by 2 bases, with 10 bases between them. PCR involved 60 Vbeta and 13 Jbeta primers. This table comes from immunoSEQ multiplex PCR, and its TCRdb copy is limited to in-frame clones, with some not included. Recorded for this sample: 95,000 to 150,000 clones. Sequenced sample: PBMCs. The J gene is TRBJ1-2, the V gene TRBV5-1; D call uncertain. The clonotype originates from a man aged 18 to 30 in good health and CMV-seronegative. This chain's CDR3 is CASSPDLNYGYTF. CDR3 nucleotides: TGCGCCAGCAGTCCGGACTTGAACTATGGCTACACCTTC.